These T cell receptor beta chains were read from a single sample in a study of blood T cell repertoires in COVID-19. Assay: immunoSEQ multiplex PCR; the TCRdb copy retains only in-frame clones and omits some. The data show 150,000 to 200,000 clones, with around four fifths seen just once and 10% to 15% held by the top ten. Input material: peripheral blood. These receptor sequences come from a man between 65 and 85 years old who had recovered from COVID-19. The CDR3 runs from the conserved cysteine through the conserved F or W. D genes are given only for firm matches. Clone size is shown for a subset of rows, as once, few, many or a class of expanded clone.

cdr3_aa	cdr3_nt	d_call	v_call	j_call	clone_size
CATQGRAIYEQYF	TGTGCCACCCAGGGGCGGGCAATCTACGAGCAGTACTTC	NA	TRBV7-8	TRBJ2-7	once
CASSLPDKETQYF	TGTGCCAGCAGTTTGCCAGACAAAGAGACCCAGTACTTC	NA	TRBV28	TRBJ2-5	NA
CASAGVRVVDTQYF	TGCGCCAGCGCGGGGGTAAGAGTGGTAGATACGCAGTATTTT	TRBD2	TRBV23-1	TRBJ2-3	NA
CASSEALGAGSYNEQFF	TGTGCCAGCAGTGAAGCCCTGGGGGCAGGCTCCTACAATGAGCAGTTCTTC	NA	TRBV6-1	TRBJ2-1	NA
CAISAANSGSTGELFF	TGTGCCATCAGTGCCGCTAATAGCGGGAGCACCGGGGAGCTGTTTTTT	TRBD2	TRBV10-3	TRBJ2-2	NA
CASSFGGKDSDTQYF	TGTGCCAGCAGTTTCGGCGGGAAAGATTCCGATACGCAGTATTTT	NA	TRBV27	TRBJ2-3	NA
CASRTGTIKSNEQFF	TGTGCCAGCAGAACCGGGACTATCAAGTCCAATGAGCAGTTCTTC	TRBD2	TRBV2	TRBJ2-1	NA
CASSESGYEQYF	TGTGCCAGCAGCGAATCAGGGTACGAGCAGTACTTC	NA	TRBV12-3/TRBV12-4	TRBJ2-7	NA
CASSPTGANNQPQHF	TGTGCCAGCAGCCCCACAGGGGCCAACAATCAGCCCCAGCATTTT	TRBD1	TRBV7-2	TRBJ1-5	NA
CASSQDTAGEPQHF	TGCGCCAGCAGCCAAGATACGGCAGGGGAGCCCCAGCATTTT	NA	TRBV4-1	TRBJ1-5	NA
CASSPGTFSNQPQHF	TGTGCCAGCAGTCCAGGGACATTTAGCAATCAGCCCCAGCATTTT	NA	TRBV27	TRBJ1-5	NA
CASSQNTGDTEAFF	TGTGCCAGCAGCCAAAATACAGGGGACACTGAAGCTTTCTTT	TRBD1	TRBV3-1/TRBV3-2	TRBJ1-1	NA
CASSLGTDSGANVLTF	TGCGCCAGCAGCTTGGGAACAGACTCTGGGGCCAACGTCCTGACTTTC	NA	TRBV5-1	TRBJ2-6	NA
CATSKALGLSGEQFF	TGTGCCACCAGCAAGGCACTCGGGCTGAGCGGGGAGCAGTTCTTC	NA	TRBV15	TRBJ2-1	NA